This passage covers 28 T cell receptor beta chains from one sample sequenced in a study of blood T cell repertoires in COVID-19. Sequencing used immunoSEQ multiplex PCR; TCRdb keeps in-frame clones, though not all of them. The table has some 300,000 clones, about nine tenths seen once. The sequenced sample was PBMCs or T cells enriched from blood (not recorded which). These receptors came from a woman in her twenties or thirties who had recovered from COVID-19.

The V gene is TRBV29-1, the J gene TRBJ1-3; D is possibly TRBD1 (6 bases). The V gene's germline CDR1 is SQVTM and CDR2 ANQGSEA. V lost 3 bases and J 0 bases, leaving 12 bases between the germline ends. The CDR3 is made up of 15 amino acids. The CDR3 is CSVDGQGHSGNTIYF. Here the CDR3 DNA reads TGCAGCGTTGACGGGCAGGGACACTCTGGAAACACCATATATTTT.

This clone has just a few counts. The chain joins TRBV30 to TRBJ1-4; D is ambiguous. The germline CDR1 and CDR2 sequences are GTSNPN and SVGIG (reference sequence). There are 14 residues in the CDR3. V gave up 2 bases and J gave up 4 bases, with 11 bases separating them. CDR3 DNA sequence: TGTGCCTGGAGTTTCTGGTCGGGTAATGAAAAACTGTTTTTT. It yields the protein CAWSFWSGNEKLFF.

The J gene is TRBJ2-7, the V gene TRBV9, with D possibly being TRBD1 (6 bases). Germline V gene lookup returns CDR1 SGDLS and CDR2 YYNGEE. The CDR3 contains 13 residues. V dropped 3 bases and J dropped 4 bases, with 11 bases sitting between them. This chain's CDR3 is CASSATQGYEQYF. CDR3 in DNA: TGTGCCAGCAGCGCCACCCAGGGGTACGAGCAGTACTTC. The complete variable domain, with remaining parts taken from reference TRBV9 and TRBJ2-7, reads DSGVTQTPKHLITATGQRVTLRCSPRSGDLSVYWYQQSLDQGLQFLIQYYNGEERAKGNILERFSAQQFPDLHSELNLSSLELGDSALYFCASSATQGYEQYFGPGTRLTVT.

A remark on this clone: One end of the junction does not line up with germline, which may come from a read error. This chain uses TRBV7-7 with TRBJ2-2; a weak D match, TRBD1 (6 bases). Germline loops: CDR1 SSHAT, CDR2 FNYEAQ (reference sequence). CDR3 length equals 16 residues. The CDR3 loop reads CASSLTGFGNTGELFF. As DNA, the CDR3 is TGTGCTAGCAGCTTAACAGGGTTTGGGAACACCGGGGAGCTGTTTTTT.

This chain connects TRBV28 to TRBJ1-1, with D uncertain. CDR1 is MDHEN and CDR2 is SYDVKM in the germline V gene. The ends were cut back, 3 bases at V and 3 bases at J, with 20 bases in the middle. CDR3 length: 17 amino acids. The CDR3 coding sequence is TGTGCCAGCAGTTTCTCTCTCCAAAGGAACCGGGACACTGAAGCTTTCTTT. It yields the protein CASSFSLQRNRDTEAFF.

This clone has a single count. The chain combines TRBV6-5 with TRBJ2-1, with TRBD2 as a possible D gene (7 bases). The germline V and J ends were trimmed by 4 bases and 8 bases, with 18 bases remaining between them. In germline, CDR1 is MNHEY, CDR2 SVGAGI. This CDR3 has 15 residues. The CDR3 protein is CASSLGGSGIDEQFF. The CDR3 bases are TGTGCCAGCAGTTTAGGGGGAAGCGGGATAGATGAGCAGTTCTTC.

This rearrangement joins TRBV6-5 to TRBJ2-5; D remains unclear. V was clipped by 5 bases and J by 5 bases, with 12 bases between them. The CDR3 covers 13 residues. The germline gives CDR1 MNHEY, CDR2 SVGAGI. The CDR3 here is CASSPTFGETQYF. The CDR3 coding sequence is TGTGCCAGCAGTCCAACCTTCGGGGAGACCCAGTACTTC.

CDR3 sequence reads: CASSQVHLAGSKNIQYF. The CDR3 nucleotides read TGCGCCAGCAGCCAAGTCCATCTAGCGGGATCCAAAAACATTCAGTACTTC. The chain is built from TRBV4-1 and TRBJ2-4; 9 bases fit TRBD2. V lost 1 base, J lost 2 bases, and 6 bases stayed unmatched. The CDR3 has 17 residues. Germline lookup yields CDR1 MGHRA and CDR2 YSYEKL.

The gene calls are TRBV18 and TRBJ2-7, with TRBD1 identical over 8 bases. Germline V CDR1 and CDR2: KGHSH, LQKENI. This CDR3 is 16 amino acids long. J gave up 2 bases and V 1 base, and 7 bases lay outside the gene matches. The CDR3 nucleotides are TGTGCCAGCTCACCACTATCCGGGACAGGACCCTACGAGCAGTACTTC. Amino acids: CASSPLSGTGPYEQYF.

The V and J genes are TRBV5-1 and TRBJ1-1, with D tentatively TRBD1 (6 bases). Deletions cut 0 bases from V and 0 bases from J, with 12 bases between. Germline lookup yields CDR1 SGHRS and CDR2 YFSETQ. The CDR3 runs to 16 residues. The CDR3 sequence is CASSLAGTSLNTEAFF. CDR3 coding DNA: TGCGCCAGCAGCTTGGCGGGGACATCCTTGAACACTGAAGCTTTCTTT.

The J gene is TRBJ2-1, the V gene TRBV2; TRBD1 agrees at 11 bases. Germline V gene lookup returns CDR1 SNHLY and CDR2 FYNNEI. V shed 6 bases and J 4 bases; nucleotides not matched to a gene: 8. The CDR3 sequence is 16 residues long. The CDR3 is CASRAPGTGGYNEQFF. In DNA, the CDR3 is TGTGCCAGCAGGGCTCCGGGGACAGGGGGATACAATGAGCAGTTCTTC. Filled out from reference TRBV2 and TRBJ2-1, the complete variable domain reads EPEVTQTPSHQVTQMGQEVILRCVPISNHLYFYWYRQILGQKVEFLVSFYNNEISEKSEIFDDQFSVERPDGSNFTLKIRSTKLEDSAMYFCASRAPGTGGYNEQFFGPGTRLTVL.

V gene TRBV7-2 combines with J gene TRBJ1-6; D remains ambiguous. V lost 4 bases and J 6 bases, leaving 10 bases between the germline ends. This CDR3 is built from 14 residues. In germline, CDR1 is SGHTA, CDR2 FQGNSA. The CDR3 DNA reads TGTGCCAGCAGCTCAGGACTCTCTAATTCACCCCTCCACTTT. This sequence encodes CASSSGLSNSPLHF.

V usage is TRBV19 and J usage is TRBJ2-1, with 7 bases that match TRBD2. CDR1 and CDR2 (germline): LNHDA, SQIVND (reference sequence). J was trimmed by 10 bases and V by 6 bases; bases with no gene match: 0. The CDR3 sequence is 10 residues long. DNA of the CDR3: TGTGCCAGTAGCGGGGGGGAGCAGTTCTTC. This codes for CASSGGEQFF.

The chain links TRBV29-1 to TRBJ1-4; D uncertain. The CDR3 spans 14 residues. The V and J ends lost 6 bases and 5 bases respectively, with 16 bases between them. Germline loops: CDR1 SQVTM, CDR2 ANQGSEA. The CDR3 DNA is TGCAGCGTCAGAGGCTACTCGGGGAATGAAAAACTGTTTTTT. It codes for CSVRGYSGNEKLFF.

The chain has TRBV7-9 and TRBJ1-1, with D possibly matching TRBD1 (6 bases). Trimming cost V 2 bases and J 2 bases, with 12 bases left between them. The CDR3 runs to 15 residues. Germline V lookup: CDR1 SEHNR, CDR2 FQNEAQ (reference sequence). This CDR3 is CASSLWTAFNTEAFF. CDR3 nucleotides: TGTGCCAGCAGCTTATGGACAGCGTTTAACACTGAAGCTTTCTTT.

V and J are TRBV7-9 and TRBJ2-1; the D is unclear. The CDR3 has 18 amino acids. V lost 0 bases and J 0 bases, leaving 15 bases between the germline ends. Germline values: CDR1 SEHNR, CDR2 FQNEAQ (reference sequence). The CDR3 DNA is TGTGCCAGCAGCTTAGCGTATCAGGCCTTAAGCTCCTACAATGAGCAGTTCTTC. Its translation: CASSLAYQALSSYNEQFF.

The chain joins TRBV19 to TRBJ1-1; D ambiguous. The germline V and J ends were trimmed by 3 bases and 1 base, with 12 bases remaining between them. The germline V gene encodes CDR1 LNHDA and CDR2 SQIVND (reference sequence). The CDR3 contains 15 residues. CDR3 coding DNA: TGTGCCAGTAGTATCAGCGGCCGATCGAACACTGAAGCTTTCTTT. Translated, it gives CASSISGRSNTEAFF.

The CDR3 sequence is CASSQRGIGQGPGELFF. The CDR3 DNA sequence: TGTGCCAGCAGCCAGAGAGGAATTGGACAGGGCCCCGGGGAGCTGTTTTTT. The chain combines TRBV3-1 (or the pseudogene TRBV3-2) with TRBJ2-2, with TRBD1 identical over 8 bases. The germline V gene has CDR1 LGHDT and CDR2 YNNKEL (reference sequence). V shed 3 bases and J 6 bases; nucleotides not matched to a gene: 12. The CDR3 is made up of 17 amino acids.

CDR3 region: CASSDRYPYEQYF. The CDR3, as DNA: TGCGCCAGCAGTGACAGGTATCCCTACGAGCAGTACTTC. The chain carries TRBV10-1 and TRBJ2-7; D call uncertain. This CDR3 contains 13 residues. The germline V gene encodes CDR1 WNHNN and CDR2 SYGVQD (reference sequence). With 3 bases removed from V and 2 bases from J, the gap between germline ends came to 8 bases.

The chain carries TRBV5-1 and TRBJ1-4, with 10 nucleotides matching TRBD1. The CDR3 totals 15 residues. The germline gives CDR1 SGHRS, CDR2 YFSETQ. After removal of 4 bases from V and 6 bases from J, the junction contained 6 bases not matched to a gene. The CDR3 reads CASSRQGARDEKLFF. The CDR3 DNA reads as TGCGCCAGCAGCCGACAGGGGGCGAGGGATGAAAAACTGTTTTTT.

The J gene is TRBJ2-7, the V gene TRBV5-1, with 9 bases that match TRBD1. Germline trimming cut 4 bases from V and 3 bases from J; bases unmatched to any gene: 11. Per germline, CDR1 SGHRS and CDR2 YFSETQ. The CDR3 totals 16 residues. The CDR3 sequence is CASSPGTGTILYEQYF. In DNA, the CDR3 is TGCGCCAGCAGCCCGGGGACAGGGACTATACTCTACGAGCAGTACTTC. The full variable domain, in which reference TRBV5-1 and TRBJ2-7 provide the parts outside the CDR3, is KAGVTQTPRYLIKTRGQQVTLSCSPISGHRSVSWYQQTPGQGLQFLFEYFSETQRNKGNFPGRFSGRQFSNSRSEMNVSTLELGDSALYLCASSPGTGTILYEQYFGPGTRLTVT.

The chain joins TRBV18 to TRBJ2-6, with 8 bases identical to TRBD2. This CDR3 has 18 residues. Germline CDR1 reads KGHSH; CDR2 reads LQKENI. Germline trimming cut 0 bases from V and 0 bases from J; bases unmatched to any gene: 4. CDR3 residues: CASSPPLGGASGANVLTF. In DNA, the CDR3 is TGTGCCAGCTCACCACCGCTCGGGGGGGCCTCTGGGGCCAACGTCCTGACTTTC.

This clone was detected many times. The chain uses TRBV2 and TRBJ2-3, with 10 bases lining up with TRBD2. The germline CDR1 and CDR2 sequences are SNHLY and FYNNEI. The V gene end was trimmed by 3 bases and the J gene end by 2 bases; junction bases not matched to a gene: 5. This CDR3 is 16 amino acids long. The CDR3 DNA reads as TGTGCCAGCAGTGATTTTCTAGCGGGGGACACAGATACGCAGTATTTT. Translation: CASSDFLAGDTDTQYF. The full variable domain, rest sourced from reference TRBV2 and TRBJ2-3, is EPEVTQTPSHQVTQMGQEVILRCVPISNHLYFYWYRQILGQKVEFLVSFYNNEISEKSEIFDDQFSVERPDGSNFTLKIRSTKLEDSAMYFCASSDFLAGDTDTQYFGPGTRLTVL.

This chain joins TRBV28 and TRBJ2-7; 7 positions match TRBD2. Germline V lookup: CDR1 MDHEN, CDR2 SYDVKM. Trimming took 6 bases from V and 2 from J; bases not matched to a gene: 7. The CDR3 is 14 amino acids. Written as DNA, the CDR3 is TGTGCCAGCAGCCGGGGCGGGAGTACCTACGAGCAGTACTTC. It is translated as CASSRGGSTYEQYF.

This clone has a single count. The chain has TRBV5-6 and TRBJ2-2, with 10 bases fitting TRBD1. The CDR3 extends over 15 amino acids. Per the germline V gene, CDR1 is SGHDT and CDR2 is YYEEEE. V lost 4 bases to trimming and J lost 7 bases; unmatched junction nucleotides: 7. CDR3 sequence (DNA): TGTGCCAGCAGCCCAGGGACAGGGGTTGGCGGGGAGCTGTTTTTT. Protein product: CASSPGTGVGGELFF.

The rearrangement links TRBV10-2 to TRBJ1-1; weak D call: TRBD1 (5 bases). There are 13 residues in the CDR3. The germline V and J ends were trimmed by 7 bases and 7 bases, with 16 bases remaining between them. Germline values: CDR1 WSHSY, CDR2 SAAADI. CDR3 sequence (DNA): TGCGCCAGCATTTCAGGGTACAGAATTGAAGCTTTCTTT. Translation: CASISGYRIEAFF.

J is TRBJ2-1 and V is TRBV2; 11 bases map to TRBD2. Germline V lookup: CDR1 SNHLY, CDR2 FYNNEI. The CDR3 is 16 amino acids. Trimming at V came to 6 bases and at J to 1 base, leaving 5 bases not matched to a gene. CDR3 amino acids: CASSLAGGTSYNEQFF. The CDR3 DNA follows: TGTGCCAGCAGCTTAGCGGGAGGGACGTCCTACAATGAGCAGTTCTTC. The whole variable domain, filled in from reference TRBV2 and TRBJ2-1, reads EPEVTQTPSHQVTQMGQEVILRCVPISNHLYFYWYRQILGQKVEFLVSFYNNEISEKSEIFDDQFSVERPDGSNFTLKIRSTKLEDSAMYFCASSLAGGTSYNEQFFGPGTRLTVL.

The J gene is TRBJ2-3, the V gene TRBV19; 7 bases are shared with TRBD1. The V gene's germline CDR1 is LNHDA and CDR2 SQIVND (reference sequence). The CDR3 has 15 amino acids. V lost 10 bases, J lost 4 bases, and 14 bases stayed unmatched. Here the CDR3 DNA reads TGTGCCACTAGGCCTGACAGGGCACCAGCAGATACGCAGTATTTT. Its protein product is CATRPDRAPADTQYF.